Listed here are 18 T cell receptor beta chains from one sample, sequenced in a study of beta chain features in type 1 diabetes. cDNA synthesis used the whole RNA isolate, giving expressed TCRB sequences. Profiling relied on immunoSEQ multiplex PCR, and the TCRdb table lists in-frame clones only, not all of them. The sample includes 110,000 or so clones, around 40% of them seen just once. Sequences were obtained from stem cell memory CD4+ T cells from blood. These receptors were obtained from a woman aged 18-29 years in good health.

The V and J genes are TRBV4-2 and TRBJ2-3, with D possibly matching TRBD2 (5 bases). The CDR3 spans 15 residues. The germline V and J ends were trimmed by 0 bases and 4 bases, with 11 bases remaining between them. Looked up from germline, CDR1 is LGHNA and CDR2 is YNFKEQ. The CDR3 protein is CASSQDLRRPDTQYF. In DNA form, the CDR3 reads TGTGCCAGCAGCCAAGATCTGAGGAGGCCAGATACGCAGTATTTT.

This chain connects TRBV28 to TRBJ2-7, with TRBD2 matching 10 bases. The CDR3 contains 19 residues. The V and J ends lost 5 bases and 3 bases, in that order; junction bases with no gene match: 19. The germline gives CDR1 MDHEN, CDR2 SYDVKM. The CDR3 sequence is CASSPTRGAGGLRYYEQYF. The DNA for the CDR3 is TGTGCCAGCAGTCCAACTCGGGGAGCGGGAGGGTTGAGGTACTACGAGCAGTACTTC.

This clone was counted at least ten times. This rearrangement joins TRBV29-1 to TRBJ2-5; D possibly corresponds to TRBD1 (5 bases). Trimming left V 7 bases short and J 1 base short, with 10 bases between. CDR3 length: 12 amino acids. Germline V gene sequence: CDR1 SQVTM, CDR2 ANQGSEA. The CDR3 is CSANRGQETQYF. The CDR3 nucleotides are TGCAGCGCTAATAGGGGCCAAGAGACCCAGTACTTC.

DNA of the CDR3: TGTGCAAGTCGCTCTACAGGGTTCCTCTACGAGCAGTACTTC. Protein product: CASRSTGFLYEQYF. The chain is built from TRBV12-2 and TRBJ2-7; TRBD1 reflects the table's D call only, with no check against the DNA. TRBV12-2 is a recognized pseudogene. This CDR3 is 14 amino acids long.

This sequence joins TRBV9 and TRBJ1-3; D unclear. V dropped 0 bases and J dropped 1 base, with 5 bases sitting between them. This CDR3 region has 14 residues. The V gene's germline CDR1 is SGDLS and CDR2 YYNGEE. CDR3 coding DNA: TGTGCCAGCAGCGTAGCGGGTTCTGGAAACACCATATATTTT. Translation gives CASSVAGSGNTIYF.

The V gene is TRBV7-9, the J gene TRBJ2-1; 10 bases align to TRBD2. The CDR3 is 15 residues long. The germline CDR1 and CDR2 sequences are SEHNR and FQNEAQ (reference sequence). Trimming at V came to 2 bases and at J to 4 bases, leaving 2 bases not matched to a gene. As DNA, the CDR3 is TGTGCCAGCAGCTTAACTAGCGGGAAATACAATGAGCAGTTCTTC. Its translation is CASSLTSGKYNEQFF.

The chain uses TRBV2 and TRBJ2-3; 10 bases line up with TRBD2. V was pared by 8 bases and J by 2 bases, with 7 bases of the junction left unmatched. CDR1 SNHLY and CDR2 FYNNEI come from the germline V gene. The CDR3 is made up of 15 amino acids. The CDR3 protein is CASRGLAENTDTQYF. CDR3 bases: TGTGCCAGCCGTGGACTAGCGGAGAACACAGATACGCAGTATTTT.

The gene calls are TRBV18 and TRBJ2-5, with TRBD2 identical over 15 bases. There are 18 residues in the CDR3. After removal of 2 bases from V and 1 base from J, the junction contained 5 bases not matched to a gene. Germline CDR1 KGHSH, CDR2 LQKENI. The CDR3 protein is CASSPLGLAGGFQETQYF. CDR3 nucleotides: TGTGCCAGCTCACCATTGGGACTAGCGGGAGGCTTCCAAGAGACCCAGTACTTC.

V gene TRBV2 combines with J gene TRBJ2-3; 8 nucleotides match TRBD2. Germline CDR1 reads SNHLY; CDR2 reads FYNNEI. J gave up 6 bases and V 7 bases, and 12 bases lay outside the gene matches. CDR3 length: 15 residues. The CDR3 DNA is TGTGCCAGCATACGGCTAGCGGGCCCCCCGGATACGCAGTATTTT. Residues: CASIRLAGPPDTQYF.

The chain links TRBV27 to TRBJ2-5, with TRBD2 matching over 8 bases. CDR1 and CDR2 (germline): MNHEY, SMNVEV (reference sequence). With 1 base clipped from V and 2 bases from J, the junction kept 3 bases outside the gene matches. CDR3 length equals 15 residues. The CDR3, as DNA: TGTGCCAGCAGTTTATTAGCGGGAAATCAAGAGACCCAGTACTTC. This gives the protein CASSLLAGNQETQYF.

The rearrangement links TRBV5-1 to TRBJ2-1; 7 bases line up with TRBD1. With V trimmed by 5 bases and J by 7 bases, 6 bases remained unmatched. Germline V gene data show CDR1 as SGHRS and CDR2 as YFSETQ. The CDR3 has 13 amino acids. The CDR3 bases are TGCGCCAGCAGGGTGACAGGGATGAATGAGCAGTTCTTC. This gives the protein CASRVTGMNEQFF.

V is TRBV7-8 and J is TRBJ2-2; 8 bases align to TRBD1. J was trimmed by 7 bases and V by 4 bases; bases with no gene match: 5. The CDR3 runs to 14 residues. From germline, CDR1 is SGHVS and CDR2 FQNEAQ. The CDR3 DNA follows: TGTGCCAGCAGCTCGACAGGGGCGCACGGGGAGCTGTTTTTT. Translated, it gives CASSSTGAHGELFF. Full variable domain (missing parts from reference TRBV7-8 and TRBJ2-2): GAGVSQSPRYKVAKRGQDVALRCDPISGHVSLFWYQQALGQGPEFLTYFQNEAQLDKSGLPSDRFFAERPEGSVSTLKIQRTQQEDSAVYLCASSSTGAHGELFFGEGSRLTVL.

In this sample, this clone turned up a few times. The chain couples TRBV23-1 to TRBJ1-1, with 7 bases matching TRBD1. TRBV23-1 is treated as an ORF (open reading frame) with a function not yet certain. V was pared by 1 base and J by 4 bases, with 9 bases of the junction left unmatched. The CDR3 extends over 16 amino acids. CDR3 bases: TGCGCCAGCAGTCAATTGGGGCAAGGGGGCAGCACTGAAGCTTTCTTT. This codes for CASSQLGQGGSTEAFF.

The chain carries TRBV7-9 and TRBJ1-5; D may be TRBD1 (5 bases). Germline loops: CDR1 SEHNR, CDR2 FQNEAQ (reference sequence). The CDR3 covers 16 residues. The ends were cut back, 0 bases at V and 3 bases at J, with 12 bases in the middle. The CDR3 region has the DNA TGTGCCAGCAGCTTAGCATGGGGGGGAGCCAATCAGCCCCAGCATTTT. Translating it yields CASSLAWGGANQPQHF.

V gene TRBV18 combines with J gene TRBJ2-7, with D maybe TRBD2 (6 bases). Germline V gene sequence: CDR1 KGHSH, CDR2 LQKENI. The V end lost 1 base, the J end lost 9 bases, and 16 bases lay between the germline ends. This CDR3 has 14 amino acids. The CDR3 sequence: CASSPRDGRGLQYF. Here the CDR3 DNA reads TGTGCCAGCTCACCACGGGACGGCCGGGGGTTGCAGTACTTC. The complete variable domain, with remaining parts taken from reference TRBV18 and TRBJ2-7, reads NAGVMQNPRHLVRRRGQEARLRCSPMKGHSHVYWYRQLPEEGLKFMVYLQKENIIDESGMPKERFSAEFPKEGPSILRIQQVVRGDSAAYFCASSPRDGRGLQYFGPGTRLTVT.

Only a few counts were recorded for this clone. CDR3: CSVGLATNNEQFF. For the CDR3, the DNA is TGCAGCGTTGGGCTAGCGACAAACAATGAGCAGTTCTTC. This chain uses TRBV29-1 with TRBJ2-1; the D gene is possibly TRBD2 (6 bases). Germline lookup yields CDR1 SQVTM and CDR2 ANQGSEA. The CDR3 runs to 13 residues. V lost 4 bases to trimming and J lost 5 bases, with 12 bases between them.

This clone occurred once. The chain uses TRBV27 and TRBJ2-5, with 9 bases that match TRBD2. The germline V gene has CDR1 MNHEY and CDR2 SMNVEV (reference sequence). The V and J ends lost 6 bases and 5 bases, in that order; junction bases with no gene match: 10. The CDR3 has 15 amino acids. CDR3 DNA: TGTGCCAGCAGACGGGCGGGGGGGGGCGGGGAGACCCAGTACTTC. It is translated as CASRRAGGGGETQYF.

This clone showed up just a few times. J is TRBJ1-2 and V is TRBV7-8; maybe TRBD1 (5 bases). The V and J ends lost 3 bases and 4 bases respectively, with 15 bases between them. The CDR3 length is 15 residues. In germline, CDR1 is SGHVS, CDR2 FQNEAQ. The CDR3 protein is CASSLVRVFGYGYTF. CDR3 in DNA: TGTGCCAGCAGCTTGGTCAGGGTATTTGGCTATGGCTACACCTTC.